A selection of T cell receptor beta chains follows, all from one sample in a study of T-cell reconstitution after alpha-beta-depleted transplantation in children. In TCRdb, the PCR reads were re-called with MiXCR into one record per CDR3 protein. The sample lists 300,000 to 400,000 distinct CDR3 sequences, around 15% occurring once. The sequencing used PBMCs, mostly from graft donor cells, collected 360 days after TCRalphabeta/CD19-depleted stem cell transplant. The receptors originated from a male patient aged 2-15 years who had a stem cell transplant for acute lymphoblastic leukemia, so the T cells may come from the graft donor. Each CDR3 is given with its conserved first and last residue. D genes are given only for firm matches. Some rows have no size entry. The others give once, few or many, or a class for an expanded clone.

j_call: TRBJ2-1; clone_size: NA; v_call: TRBV9; d_call: NA; cdr3_nt: TGTGCCAGCAGCGTAGATATGAATGAGCAGTTCTTC; cdr3_aa: CASSVDMNEQFF
j_call: TRBJ2-7; clone_size: many; v_call: TRBV4-2; d_call: TRBD1; cdr3_nt: TGTGCCAGCAGCCAAGATGGTCAGGGACAGGGATACCCCTACGAGCAGTACTTC; cdr3_aa: CASSQDGQGQGYPYEQYF
j_call: TRBJ2-7; clone_size: few; v_call: TRBV28; d_call: NA; cdr3_nt: TGTGCCAGCAGTATCCACGTGCGGTACGAGCAGTACTTC; cdr3_aa: CASSIHVRYEQYF
j_call: TRBJ2-3; clone_size: NA; v_call: TRBV19; d_call: NA; cdr3_nt: TGTGCCAGTAGTACCCCTCAAGGGGAAGATACGCAGTATTTT; cdr3_aa: CASSTPQGEDTQYF
j_call: TRBJ2-1; clone_size: NA; v_call: TRBV4-1; d_call: TRBD2; cdr3_nt: TGCGCCAGCAGTCGGGGACTAGCGGCCCTGAGCTCCTACAATGAGCAGTTCTTC; cdr3_aa: CASSRGLAALSSYNEQFF
j_call: TRBJ1-4; clone_size: NA; v_call: TRBV7-8; d_call: NA; cdr3_nt: TGTGCCAGCACCGAGACAGCACGAACTAATGAAAAACTGTTTTTT; cdr3_aa: CASTETARTNEKLFF
j_call: TRBJ2-7; clone_size: few; v_call: TRBV27; d_call: NA; cdr3_nt: TGTGCCAGCAGTTTATCAACAGGGAACGAGCAGTACTTC; cdr3_aa: CASSLSTGNEQYF
j_call: TRBJ2-7; clone_size: few; v_call: TRBV18; d_call: TRBD1; cdr3_nt: TGTGCCAGCTCACCACGGACGGGACAGAGGAGCTCCTACGAGCAGTACTTC; cdr3_aa: CASSPRTGQRSSYEQYF
j_call: TRBJ2-1; clone_size: few; v_call: TRBV7-6; d_call: TRBD2; cdr3_nt: TGTGCCAGCAGCTTAGCGTACAGCGGGAGGGATGAGCAGTTCTTC; cdr3_aa: CASSLAYSGRDEQFF
j_call: TRBJ2-4; clone_size: NA; v_call: TRBV6-2/TRBV6-3; d_call: NA; cdr3_nt: TGTGCCAGCAGTTACTCGATGAGGGGGGTCCGAAACATTCAGTACTTC; cdr3_aa: CASSYSMRGVRNIQYF
j_call: TRBJ2-2; clone_size: many; v_call: TRBV28; d_call: TRBD2; cdr3_nt: TGTGCCAGCAGTCCCGGGACTACGAACACCGGGGAGCTGTTTTTT; cdr3_aa: CASSPGTTNTGELFF
j_call: TRBJ2-7; clone_size: many; v_call: TRBV18; d_call: TRBD1; cdr3_nt: TGTGCCAGCTCACCCACCCCAGGGGGCGAGCAGTACTTC; cdr3_aa: CASSPTPGGEQYF
j_call: TRBJ2-2; clone_size: NA; v_call: TRBV4-2; d_call: NA; cdr3_nt: TGTGCCAGCAGTCCTATAGTCAGGGTCCCTGGGGAGCTGTTTTTT; cdr3_aa: CASSPIVRVPGELFF
j_call: TRBJ2-7; clone_size: NA; v_call: TRBV6-5; d_call: NA; cdr3_nt: TGTGCCAGCAAGAGGGTATTGGGTTCCTACGAGCAGTACTTC; cdr3_aa: CASKRVLGSYEQYF
j_call: TRBJ2-5; clone_size: once; v_call: TRBV20-1; d_call: NA; cdr3_nt: TGCAGACCGGCGGCAGGGCGGATTCGGAGGACCCAGTACTTC; cdr3_aa: CRPAAGRIRRTQYF
j_call: TRBJ2-7; clone_size: once; v_call: TRBV28; d_call: NA; cdr3_nt: TGTGCCAGCAGTTTATGGTCCGGGTACGAGCAGTACTTC; cdr3_aa: CASSLWSGYEQYF
j_call: TRBJ2-2; clone_size: NA; v_call: TRBV29-1; d_call: NA; cdr3_nt: TGCAGCGTTGGGAGGGGACCTTCGAACACCGGGGAGCTGTTTTTT; cdr3_aa: CSVGRGPSNTGELFF
j_call: TRBJ2-1; clone_size: NA; v_call: TRBV3-1; d_call: NA; cdr3_nt: TGTGCCAGCAGCCAAATAATCCGGGGCCCCTACAATGAGCAGTTCTTC; cdr3_aa: CASSQIIRGPYNEQFF
j_call: TRBJ1-1; clone_size: many; v_call: TRBV29-1; d_call: NA; cdr3_nt: TGCAGCGTTCTCCCAGGGGCTAACACTGAAGCTTTCTTT; cdr3_aa: CSVLPGANTEAFF
j_call: TRBJ2-3; clone_size: few; v_call: TRBV10-3; d_call: TRBD2; cdr3_nt: TGTGCCATCAGTATGACTAGCGGGGGGACTGGCACAGATACGCAGTATTTT; cdr3_aa: CAISMTSGGTGTDTQYF
j_call: TRBJ2-3; clone_size: few; v_call: TRBV20-1; d_call: NA; cdr3_nt: TGCAGTGCTATGTTCGTTACAGCCACAGATACGCAGTATTTT; cdr3_aa: CSAMFVTATDTQYF
j_call: TRBJ2-4; clone_size: few; v_call: TRBV4-3; d_call: TRBD1; cdr3_nt: TGCGCCAGCAGCCCCGACAGGGGACTAGCCAAAAACATTCAGTACTTC; cdr3_aa: CASSPDRGLAKNIQYF
j_call: TRBJ2-3; clone_size: few; v_call: TRBV9; d_call: TRBD2; cdr3_nt: TGTGCCAGCAGCCCTCGACTAGCGGGAGGTAAAGCGTATTTT; cdr3_aa: CASSPRLAGGKAYF
j_call: TRBJ1-5; clone_size: once; v_call: TRBV20-1; d_call: NA; cdr3_nt: TGCAGTGCTAGTCAACTAGGACGGAGCAATCAGCCCCAGCATTTT; cdr3_aa: CSASQLGRSNQPQHF
j_call: TRBJ2-1; clone_size: many; v_call: TRBV12-3/TRBV12-4; d_call: NA; cdr3_nt: TGTGCCAGCTCCCCTAGCCGGCCCTACAATGAGCAGTTCTTC; cdr3_aa: CASSPSRPYNEQFF
j_call: TRBJ2-1; clone_size: NA; v_call: TRBV11-2; d_call: TRBD2; cdr3_nt: TGTGCCAGCAGCCGAGGACTAGCGGGCCAAGGGGAATACAATGAGCAGTTCTTC; cdr3_aa: CASSRGLAGQGEYNEQFF
j_call: TRBJ1-1; clone_size: NA; v_call: TRBV28; d_call: NA; cdr3_nt: TGTGCCAGCAGTTTACTGGGGAGGTCCCTCTCTGAAGCTTTCTTT; cdr3_aa: CASSLLGRSLSEAFF
j_call: TRBJ2-2; clone_size: many; v_call: TRBV28; d_call: NA; cdr3_nt: TGTGCCAGCAGTTTATCCGTACAGAACACCGGGGAGCTGTTTTTT; cdr3_aa: CASSLSVQNTGELFF
j_call: TRBJ2-2; clone_size: NA; v_call: TRBV11-2; d_call: TRBD1; cdr3_nt: TGTGCCAGCAGCTTAGTGGGTACAGGGGGCAGAAACACCGGGGAGCTGTTTTTT; cdr3_aa: CASSLVGTGGRNTGELFF
j_call: TRBJ2-5; clone_size: NA; v_call: TRBV20-1; d_call: NA; cdr3_nt: TGCAGTGGTCAGACCAACTTAGAGACCCAGTACTTC; cdr3_aa: CSGQTNLETQYF
j_call: TRBJ2-7; clone_size: once; v_call: TRBV20-1; d_call: TRBD2; cdr3_nt: TGCAGTGCTAGTCCCCTGGCGGGAGTGTTCTACGAGCAGTACTTC; cdr3_aa: CSASPLAGVFYEQYF
j_call: TRBJ2-7; clone_size: few; v_call: TRBV20-1; d_call: TRBD2; cdr3_nt: TGCAGTGGAGGGACTAGCGTCGACGAGCAGTACTTC; cdr3_aa: CSGGTSVDEQYF
j_call: TRBJ1-1; clone_size: few; v_call: TRBV5-1; d_call: NA; cdr3_nt: TGCGCCAGCAGCGGCTTAGGAATGAACACTGAAGCTTTCTTT; cdr3_aa: CASSGLGMNTEAFF
j_call: TRBJ1-6; clone_size: few; v_call: TRBV5-1; d_call: NA; cdr3_nt: TGCGCCAGCAGCTTGGGAGATCTAGCAAATTCACCCCTCCACTTT; cdr3_aa: CASSLGDLANSPLHF
j_call: TRBJ1-1; clone_size: few; v_call: TRBV4-1; d_call: NA; cdr3_nt: TGCGCCAGCCATCGGGGGATTGAGAACACTGAAGCTTTCTTT; cdr3_aa: CASHRGIENTEAFF
j_call: TRBJ2-1; clone_size: NA; v_call: TRBV7-2; d_call: NA; cdr3_nt: TGTGCCAGCAGCTCGGCGGGCCTAATCTACAATGAGCAGTTCTTC; cdr3_aa: CASSSAGLIYNEQFF
j_call: TRBJ2-5; clone_size: many; v_call: TRBV12-3/TRBV12-4; d_call: NA; cdr3_nt: TGTGCCAGCAATCCCTCGGGGGAGGGGGGGGAGACCCAGTACTTC; cdr3_aa: CASNPSGEGGETQYF
j_call: TRBJ2-1; clone_size: NA; v_call: TRBV10-3; d_call: TRBD2; cdr3_nt: TGTGCCATCAGCGTAGCGGGCCTCTACAATGAGCAGTTCTTC; cdr3_aa: CAISVAGLYNEQFF
j_call: TRBJ2-5; clone_size: NA; v_call: TRBV24-1; d_call: TRBD2; cdr3_nt: TGTGCCACCCCAGGAACTTGGCGGGAGGTTCTAGAGACCCAGTACTTC; cdr3_aa: CATPGTWREVLETQYF
j_call: TRBJ1-1; clone_size: few; v_call: TRBV27; d_call: NA; cdr3_nt: TGTGCCAGCAGTCTATACCGGGACCTTGAGGCTTTCTTT; cdr3_aa: CASSLYRDLEAFF
j_call: TRBJ2-2; clone_size: few; v_call: TRBV5-1; d_call: NA; cdr3_nt: TGCGCCAGCAGCTTGGACCCCGCGAACACCGGGGAGCTGTTTTTT; cdr3_aa: CASSLDPANTGELFF
j_call: TRBJ2-1; clone_size: NA; v_call: TRBV4-1; d_call: NA; cdr3_nt: TGCGCCAGCAGCCAAGAGGGGTGGCTCAACGGCTACAATGAGCAGTTCTTC; cdr3_aa: CASSQEGWLNGYNEQFF
j_call: TRBJ1-5; clone_size: many; v_call: TRBV5-1; d_call: NA; cdr3_nt: TGCGCCAGCAGCTTGGCCGACGGTGGGAGAACTAGCAAAGGGCCCCAGCATTTT; cdr3_aa: CASSLADGGRTSKGPQHF
j_call: TRBJ2-5; clone_size: NA; v_call: TRBV2; d_call: TRBD1; cdr3_nt: TGTGCCAGCAGTTTGCCGGGACAGGGGTTCGCGGAGACCCAGTACTTC; cdr3_aa: CASSLPGQGFAETQYF
j_call: TRBJ2-3; clone_size: NA; v_call: TRBV5-1; d_call: TRBD1; cdr3_nt: TGCGCCAGCAGCTGGACAGGGGGCTTGAACACAGATACGCAGTATTTT; cdr3_aa: CASSWTGGLNTDTQYF
j_call: TRBJ2-2; clone_size: NA; v_call: TRBV9; d_call: NA; cdr3_nt: TGTGCCAGCAGCGTAGAAGGAGGGTGGACCGGGGAGCTGTTTTTT; cdr3_aa: CASSVEGGWTGELFF
j_call: TRBJ1-6; clone_size: NA; v_call: TRBV27; d_call: NA; cdr3_nt: TGTGCCAGCAGTTTAAGGGTCGGTTTGCGTTCACCCCTCCACTTT; cdr3_aa: CASSLRVGLRSPLHF
j_call: TRBJ2-3; clone_size: few; v_call: TRBV29-1; d_call: TRBD2; cdr3_nt: TGCAGCGCCCCTGCCGCGGGAGCAGATACGCAGTATTTT; cdr3_aa: CSAPAAGADTQYF
j_call: TRBJ2-7; clone_size: NA; v_call: TRBV20-1; d_call: TRBD1; cdr3_nt: TGCAGTGCCCGCAGGGGGTCTATTCCCTACGAGCAGTACTTC; cdr3_aa: CSARRGSIPYEQYF
j_call: TRBJ2-7; clone_size: NA; v_call: TRBV12-3/TRBV12-4; d_call: NA; cdr3_nt: TGTGCCAGCTCTTTCGGGGCCAGGGTTCACGAGCAGTACTTC; cdr3_aa: CASSFGARVHEQYF
j_call: TRBJ2-7; clone_size: few; v_call: TRBV14; d_call: TRBD2; cdr3_nt: TGTGCCAGCAGCCTCCTAGCGGGAGGTCGTTACGAGCAGTACTTC; cdr3_aa: CASSLLAGGRYEQYF
j_call: TRBJ2-2; clone_size: few; v_call: TRBV15; d_call: NA; cdr3_nt: TGTGCCACCAGCAGAGAACCCGGGACTCCATCCACCGGGGAGCTGTTTTTT; cdr3_aa: CATSREPGTPSTGELFF
j_call: TRBJ2-1; clone_size: once; v_call: TRBV19; d_call: NA; cdr3_nt: TGTGCCAGTAGTTCTCAGGGTAACAATGAGCAGTTCTTC; cdr3_aa: CASSSQGNNEQFF
j_call: TRBJ2-2; clone_size: NA; v_call: TRBV7-8; d_call: TRBD2; cdr3_nt: TGTGCCAGCAGCTTAGAGGCTAGCGGGAGGGGCGGGGAGCTGTTTTTT; cdr3_aa: CASSLEASGRGGELFF
j_call: TRBJ2-3; clone_size: NA; v_call: TRBV5-1; d_call: NA; cdr3_nt: TGCGCCAGCAGCTTGGGCGGAAGGAACACAGATACGCAGTATTTT; cdr3_aa: CASSLGGRNTDTQYF
j_call: TRBJ2-1; clone_size: few; v_call: TRBV27; d_call: NA; cdr3_nt: TGTGCCAGCAGTTTATTTGGGCTAGCGCCCAGCTCCTACAATGAGCAGTTCTTC; cdr3_aa: CASSLFGLAPSSYNEQFF
j_call: TRBJ1-5; clone_size: NA; v_call: TRBV7-9; d_call: NA; cdr3_nt: TGTGCCAGCAGCCGGACCGGTCAGCCCCAGCATTTT; cdr3_aa: CASSRTGQPQHF
j_call: TRBJ2-3; clone_size: few; v_call: TRBV9; d_call: NA; cdr3_nt: TGTGCCAGCAGCGTAGGTGTAGCTGGGGATACGCAGTATTTT; cdr3_aa: CASSVGVAGDTQYF
j_call: TRBJ2-5; clone_size: few; v_call: TRBV7-8; d_call: TRBD2; cdr3_nt: TGTGCCAGCAGCTTAATGGGGGGGTTGAAGACCCAGTACTTC; cdr3_aa: CASSLMGGLKTQYF
j_call: TRBJ1-1; clone_size: few; v_call: TRBV7-2; d_call: NA; cdr3_nt: TGTGCCAGCAGCTTAATGGTGTCTCGGCCTGAAGCTTTCTTT; cdr3_aa: CASSLMVSRPEAFF